The clone carrying this T cell receptor (beta chain) was recorded at least ten times. The data derive from a study of T cells in Graves' hyperthyroidism and ophthalmopathy. With 2 bases removed from V and 6 bases from J, the gap between germline ends came to 14 bases. CDR3 size: 15 residues. Germline V gene lookup returns CDR1 MDHEN and CDR2 SYDVKM. There were TCR beta CDR3 regions amplified from RNA transcripts. First-round RT-PCR of the TCR CDR3 relied on the HTBI primer set. TCRdb independently ran MiXCR on the multiplex PCR reads; one entry per CDR3 protein. The table records roughly 350,000 distinct CDR3 sequences, approximately 13% of them present only once.

This clonotype was obtained from a woman in her twenties or thirties with Graves' hyperthyroidism. The sequenced sample was blood. The genes are TRBV28 and TRBJ1-5, with a possible D match to TRBD1 (5 bases). The CDR3 sequence is CASSLDGGVGQPQHF. The CDR3 region has the DNA TGTGCCAGCAGTTTAGACGGGGGGGTAGGTCAGCCCCAGCATTTT. The full variable domain, completed using reference TRBV28 and TRBJ1-5, is DVKVTQSSRYLVKRTGEKVFLECVQDMDHENMFWYRQDPGLGLRLIYFSYDVKMKEKGDIPEGYSVSREKKERFSLILESASTNQTSMYLCASSLDGGVGQPQHFGDGTRLSIL.